The 32 T cell receptor beta chains presented below share a single source sample, sequenced in a study of cytomegalovirus exposure and HLA in healthy donors. It was with 60 Vbeta and 13 Jbeta primers that the PCR ran. Assay used: immunoSEQ multiplex PCR; TCRdb lists only in-frame clones, some missing. Counted here are 90,000 to 120,000 clones, around 69% occurring once; the ten biggest clones make up approximately 2.4%. The sequenced sample consisted of PBMCs. The receptors come from a man aged 18 to 29 in good health and CMV-seronegative.

The chain joins TRBV5-1 to TRBJ1-6, with 8 bases lining up with TRBD1. Germline lookup yields CDR1 SGHRS and CDR2 YFSETQ. V dropped 7 bases and J dropped 13; count of bases not matched to a gene: 7. This CDR3 has 12 amino acids. Here the CDR3 reads CASGQGDGPLHF. The CDR3 DNA is TGCGCCAGCGGACAGGGAGATGGGCCCCTCCACTTT.

V gene TRBV5-1 combines with J gene TRBJ2-5, with 8 bases lining up with TRBD2. Germline V gene sequence: CDR1 SGHRS, CDR2 YFSETQ. The V segment lost 0 bases and the J segment 0 bases; nucleotides outside the gene matches: 4. CDR3 length: 16 amino acids. The CDR3, as DNA: TGCGCCAGCAGCTTGGGGATAGCGGGGAACCAAGAGACCCAGTACTTC. Translating it yields CASSLGIAGNQETQYF.

The rearrangement uses TRBV19 and TRBJ2-5; TRBD1 is a possible D gene (6 bases). Looked up from germline, CDR1 is LNHDA and CDR2 is SQIVND (reference sequence). V was cut by 6 bases and J by 5 bases, with 13 bases left in between. This CDR3 contains 13 residues. The CDR3 loop reads CASRTGAGETQYF. The CDR3 DNA follows: TGTGCCAGTAGGACAGGTGCAGGGGAGACCCAGTACTTC. The entire variable domain, with the rest obtained from reference TRBV19 and TRBJ2-5, is as follows: DGGITQSPKYLFRKEGQNVTLSCEQNLNHDAMYWYRQDPGQGLRLIYYSQIVNDFQKGDIAEGYSVSREKKESFPLTVTSAQKNPTAFYLCASRTGAGETQYFGPGTRLLVL.

The V gene is TRBV7-2, the J gene TRBJ2-7; D might be TRBD1 (6 bases). This CDR3 is built from 16 residues. The germline V gene has CDR1 SGHTA and CDR2 FQGNSA. Trimming cost V 5 bases and J 2 bases, with 19 bases left between them. In DNA, the CDR3 is TGTGCCAGCAGCCCCCGTGGTGCAGGGGACCCCTACGAGCAGTACTTC. It codes for CASSPRGAGDPYEQYF.

J is TRBJ1-1 and V is TRBV18; D uncertain. Germline CDR1 is KGHSH and CDR2 is LQKENI. Trimming cost V 3 bases and J 8 bases, with 7 bases left between them. CDR3 length equals 11 residues. The CDR3 reads CASSPKEEAFF. The CDR3 bases are TGTGCCAGCTCACCGAAGGAGGAAGCTTTCTTT.

The chain is built from TRBV6-1 and TRBJ1-5, with a weak D call TRBD1 (6 bases). Deletions cut 6 bases from V and 7 bases from J, with 19 bases between. The CDR3 runs to 15 residues. Germline V gives CDR1 MNHNS, CDR2 SASEGT. CDR3 nucleotides: TGTGCCAGCAGGGTGACCGGGGGGGCCGGGCAGCCCCAGCATTTT. Its translation is CASRVTGGAGQPQHF.

The chain uses TRBV6-6 and TRBJ2-5; 7 bases fit TRBD1. CDR1 and CDR2 (germline): MNHNY, SVGAGI (reference sequence). The CDR3 runs 13 residues. V was clipped by 2 bases and J by 5 bases; unmatched bases: 2. In DNA form, the CDR3 reads TGTGCCAGCAGTTACGGGACAGACGAGACCCAGTACTTC. Encoded protein: CASSYGTDETQYF.

This clone was seen a handful of times. The CDR3 region has the DNA TGCGCCAGCAGCCAAACGGTGGGACAGGGACGGGAAAAACTGTTTTTT. It yields the protein CASSQTVGQGREKLFF. The V and J genes are TRBV4-3 and TRBJ1-4; 9 nucleotides agree with TRBD1. V gave up 2 bases and J gave up 8 bases; unmatched junction bases: 9. Germline CDR1 reads LGHNA; CDR2 reads YSLEER. The CDR3 is 16 amino acids.

The gene calls are TRBV5-5 and TRBJ2-1, with a possible D match to TRBD1 (5 bases). Germline-derived CDR1 and CDR2 are SGHKS and YYEKEE (reference sequence). The CDR3 sequence is 15 residues long. The V gene lost 4 bases and the J gene lost 4 bases, with 15 bases spanning the gap. In DNA, the CDR3 is TGTGCCAGCAGCCCAAGGGGTGGAGAATACAATGAGCAGTTCTTC. Translation: CASSPRGGEYNEQFF.

The chain links TRBV7-6 to TRBJ2-5; 10 positions agree with TRBD1. V lost 5 bases and J lost 1; bases outside the gene matches: 10. CDR1 is SGHVS, CDR2 FNYEAQ, per germline. This CDR3 region has 17 residues. CDR3 bases: TGTGCCAGCAGCCCTTACTCCGGGACAGGGGTCCAAGAGACCCAGTACTTC. Translation gives CASSPYSGTGVQETQYF. Full variable domain (remainder filled in from reference TRBV7-6 and TRBJ2-5): GAGVSQSPRYKVTKRGQDVALRCDPISGHVSLYWYRQALGQGPEFLTYFNYEAQQDKSGLPNDRFSAERPEGSISTLTIQRTEQRDSAMYRCASSPYSGTGVQETQYFGPGTRLLVL.

The CDR3 bases are TGTGCCATCTACCTCGGGAACACTGAAGCTTTCTTT. Translation: CAIYLGNTEAFF. The rearrangement joins TRBV7-9 to TRBJ1-1; D not certain. CDR3 length: 12 residues. Germline V lookup: CDR1 SEHNR, CDR2 FQNEAQ (reference sequence). Between the trimmed V and J ends, which lost 10 bases and 1 base, there was a span of 10 bases.

The CDR3: CASSLGGRQETQYF. DNA for the CDR3: TGTGCCAGCAGCTTGGGGGGACGGCAAGAGACCCAGTACTTC. The chain combines TRBV7-7 with TRBJ2-5; TRBD2 is a possible D gene (6 bases). Germline V CDR1 and CDR2: SSHAT, FNYEAQ (reference sequence). The V gene lost 3 bases and the J gene lost 2 bases, with 10 bases spanning the gap. The CDR3 is made up of 14 amino acids.

V gene TRBV7-3 combines with J gene TRBJ2-5; maybe TRBD2 (6 bases). The CDR3 covers 14 residues. The germline V gene encodes CDR1 SGHTA and CDR2 FQGTGA. Trimming removed 2 bases at V and 3 bases at J, with 10 bases between. For the CDR3, the DNA is TGTGCCAGCAGCTTAGATAGCGGTAAAGAGACCCAGTACTTC. Translation: CASSLDSGKETQYF.

This chain uses TRBV9 with TRBJ1-4; D remains ambiguous. The germline V gene has CDR1 SGDLS and CDR2 YYNGEE. Between the trimmed V and J ends, which lost 2 bases and 2 bases, there was a span of 7 bases. The length of the CDR3 is 14 residues. In DNA, the CDR3 is TGTGCCAGCAGCGTCCGGGTCACTAATGAAAAACTGTTTTTT. Protein: CASSVRVTNEKLFF.

This clone was observed a handful of times. The V and J genes are TRBV25-1 and TRBJ2-1; D might be TRBD1 (6 bases). The V end was cut by 2 bases, the J end by 10 bases, with 9 bases between. CDR1 MGHDK and CDR2 SYGVNS come from the germline V gene. There are 12 residues in the CDR3. Written as DNA, the CDR3 is TGTGCCAGCAGTGAAGGGCAGGGGGAGCAGTTCTTC. This encodes CASSEGQGEQFF.

This clone was counted once. The rearrangement links TRBV6-1 to TRBJ2-1; TRBD1 is a possible D gene (6 bases). The CDR3 loop spans 15 amino acids. The germline V and J ends were trimmed by 5 bases and 2 bases, with 13 bases remaining between them. Germline assignment: CDR1 MNHNS and CDR2 SASEGT. CDR3 sequence reads: CASSKLQGTYNEQFF. In DNA, the CDR3 is TGTGCCAGCAGTAAATTACAGGGTACCTACAATGAGCAGTTCTTC.

The J gene is TRBJ2-7, the V gene TRBV13, with D possibly TRBD1 on 7 matching bases. The CDR3 runs to 16 residues. CDR1 is PRHDT, CDR2 FYEKMQ, per germline (reference sequence). V shed 5 bases and J shed 5 bases, with 22 bases lying between them. CDR3 DNA: TGTGCCAGCAGCCTGGGGGGACAGATGCCGAAGGACGAGCAGTACTTC. It specifies CASSLGGQMPKDEQYF.

Concerning this clone: A junction boundary mismatches the germline segment, possibly from a read error. The V and J genes are TRBV7-9 and TRBJ1-2; D is undetermined. CDR1 and CDR2 from the germline V gene are SEHNR and FQNEAQ (reference sequence). The CDR3 length is 16 residues. In DNA, the CDR3 is TGTTCCAGCAGCTTAGCGCCGGGGAACCCTAACTATGGCTACACCTTC. This encodes CSSSLAPGNPNYGYTF.

The chain carries TRBV7-9 and TRBJ1-4, with D perhaps TRBD1 (5 bases). Trimming cost V 4 bases and J 4 bases, with 13 bases left between them. Looked up from germline, CDR1 is SEHNR and CDR2 is FQNEAQ (reference sequence). The CDR3 runs 15 residues. For the CDR3, the DNA is TGTGCCAGCAGCTCAGATCGGGGGGTTAATGAAAAACTGTTTTTT. Protein sequence: CASSSDRGVNEKLFF. The variable domain in full, completed from reference TRBV7-9 and TRBJ1-4, reads DTGVSQNPRHKITKRGQNVTFRCDPISEHNRLYWYRQTLGQGPEFLTYFQNEAQLEKSRLLSDRFSAERPKGSFSTLEIQRTEQGDSAMYLCASSSDRGVNEKLFFGSGTQLSVL.

The chain recombines TRBV7-9 with TRBJ2-7; TRBD1 agrees at 9 bases. Germline values: CDR1 SEHNR, CDR2 FQNEAQ (reference sequence). V shed 5 bases and J 0 bases; nucleotides not matched to a gene: 2. The CDR3 runs 14 residues. DNA for the CDR3: TGTGCCAGCAGCCCGGACAGGGGCTCCTACGAGCAGTACTTC. This encodes CASSPDRGSYEQYF.

The CDR3 bases are TGTGCCAGCAGTTTGGGACAGGGAGGGAATCAGCCCCAGCATTTT. Its translation is CASSLGQGGNQPQHF. The V and J genes are TRBV27 and TRBJ1-5, with 9 bases aligning to TRBD1. The CDR3 has 15 residues. V trimming: 3 bases; J trimming: 4 bases; junction bases outside the gene matches: 4. In germline, CDR1 is MNHEY, CDR2 SMNVEV (reference sequence).

This sequence joins TRBV4-2 and TRBJ2-5; TRBD2 agrees at 12 bases. In germline, CDR1 is LGHNA, CDR2 YNFKEQ. With V trimmed by 2 bases and J by 11 bases, 3 bases remained unmatched. The CDR3 totals 13 residues. CDR3 sequence: CASSQMLAGGQYF. As DNA, the CDR3 is TGTGCCAGCAGCCAAATGCTAGCGGGGGGGCAGTACTTC.

This sequence joins TRBV29-1 and TRBJ2-1; unclear D gene. Germline V gene data show CDR1 as SQVTM and CDR2 as ANQGSEA. The CDR3 consists of 10 residues. The V end was cut by 6 bases, the J end by 6 bases, with 6 bases between. This CDR3 reads CSVRVNEQFF. The CDR3, as DNA: TGCAGCGTCCGGGTCAATGAGCAGTTCTTC.

This clone was observed a single time. Mismatch with germline at one junction end may stem from a read error. V gene TRBV7-8 combines with J gene TRBJ1-2; D is unclear. Germline V CDR1 and CDR2: SGHVS, FQNEAQ. The CDR3 is 14 residues long. The chain's CDR3 is CASSLGESNYGYPF. The CDR3 DNA is TGTGCCAGCAGCTTAGGAGAATCCAACTATGGCTACCCCTTC.

This clone was detected only once. This chain connects TRBV11-2 to TRBJ1-3; D uncertain. Germline lookup yields CDR1 SGHAT and CDR2 FQNNGV. V dropped 5 bases and J dropped 0 bases, with 11 bases sitting between them. The CDR3 is made up of 15 amino acids. The CDR3 protein is CASSPRSSSGNTIYF. The CDR3 bases are TGTGCCAGCAGCCCTCGGAGTAGCTCTGGAAACACCATATATTTT. Based on the CDR3 plus reference TRBV11-2 and TRBJ1-3, the full variable domain is EAGVAQSPRYKIIEKRQSVAFWCNPISGHATLYWYQQILGQGPKLLIQFQNNGVVDDSQLPKDRFSAERLKGVDSTLKIQPAKLEDSAVYLCASSPRSSSGNTIYFGEGSWLTVV.

There are a few counts of this clone. This sequence joins TRBV13 and TRBJ1-1, with D possibly being TRBD1 (6 bases). The CDR3 has 13 residues. Germline values: CDR1 PRHDT, CDR2 FYEKMQ (reference sequence). V dropped 5 bases and J dropped 3 bases, with 10 bases sitting between them. DNA for the CDR3: TGTGCCAGCAGCAGCACAGGGCACACTGAAGCTTTCTTT. The encoded protein is CASSSTGHTEAFF. Filled out from reference TRBV13 and TRBJ1-1, the complete variable domain reads AAGVIQSPRHLIKEKRETATLKCYPIPRHDTVYWYQQGPGQDPQFLISFYEKMQSDKGSIPDRFSAQQFSDYHSELNMSSLELGDSALYFCASSSTGHTEAFFGQGTRLTVV.

This chain links TRBV18 with TRBJ1-1, with 7 bases aligning to TRBD1. CDR1 is KGHSH and CDR2 is LQKENI in the germline V gene. The CDR3 runs to 15 residues. J gave up 2 bases and V 2 bases, and 5 bases lay outside the gene matches. The CDR3 sequence: CASSPAGQANTEAFF. CDR3 in DNA: TGTGCCAGCTCACCAGCCGGACAGGCCAACACTGAAGCTTTCTTT.

V gene TRBV5-4 combines with J gene TRBJ1-6, with D possibly matching TRBD1 (5 bases). This CDR3 region has 14 residues. The V gene lost 6 bases and the J gene lost 12 bases, with 19 bases spanning the gap. Germline assignment: CDR1 SGHNT and CDR2 YYREEE (reference sequence). CDR3 DNA: TGTGCCAGCACCCGGTGGGGGGGAGCTCTACCCCTCCACTTT. This encodes CASTRWGGALPLHF.

The chain carries TRBV9 and TRBJ2-1; 7 nucleotides line up with TRBD1. With V trimmed by 2 bases and J by 2 bases, 1 base remained unmatched. Germline V CDR1 and CDR2: SGDLS, YYNGEE. This CDR3 has 14 amino acids. The CDR3 protein is CASSVTGTYNEQFF. CDR3 in DNA: TGTGCCAGCAGCGTGACAGGGACCTACAATGAGCAGTTCTTC.

This rearrangement joins TRBV5-4 to TRBJ2-5, with 10 bases fitting TRBD2. The junction had 7 bases not matched to a gene; V was cut back by 3 bases and J by 5 bases. The CDR3 loop spans 15 amino acids. CDR1 and CDR2 from the germline V gene are SGHNT and YYREEE (reference sequence). The DNA for the CDR3 is TGTGCCAGCAGCTCCTCAGCGGGGGGGTTGGAGACCCAGTACTTC. Amino acids: CASSSSAGGLETQYF.

This chain uses TRBV11-2 with TRBJ1-3; 9 bases match TRBD1. The length of the CDR3 is 15 residues. Germline-derived CDR1 and CDR2 are SGHAT and FQNNGV. Trimming took 6 bases from V and 2 from J; bases not matched to a gene: 5. CDR3 sequence: CASRDRGSTGNTIYF. For the CDR3, the DNA is TGTGCCAGCAGGGACAGGGGATCAACTGGAAACACCATATATTTT.

The CDR3 is CASSPLNPGTPFDYGYTF. DNA for the CDR3: TGTGCCAGCTCACCCCTGAACCCCGGGACACCCTTCGACTATGGCTACACCTTC. The rearrangement links TRBV18 to TRBJ1-2; tentative D call: TRBD1 (6 bases). Germline loops: CDR1 KGHSH, CDR2 LQKENI. The CDR3 contains 18 residues. The V end lost 3 bases, the J end lost 3 bases, and 23 bases lay between the germline ends.